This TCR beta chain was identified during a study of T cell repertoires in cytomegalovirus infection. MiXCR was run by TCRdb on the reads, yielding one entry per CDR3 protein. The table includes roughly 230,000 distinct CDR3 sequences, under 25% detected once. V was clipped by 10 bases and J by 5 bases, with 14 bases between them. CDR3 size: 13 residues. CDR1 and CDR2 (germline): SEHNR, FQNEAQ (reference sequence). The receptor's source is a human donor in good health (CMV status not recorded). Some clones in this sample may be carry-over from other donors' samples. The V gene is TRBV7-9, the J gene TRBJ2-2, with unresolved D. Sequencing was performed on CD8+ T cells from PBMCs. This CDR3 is CATPAIGTGELFF. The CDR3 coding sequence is TGTGCCACCCCCGCTATCGGGACCGGGGAGCTGTTTTTT.